These 8 T cell receptor beta chains were sequenced from one sample in a study of early T cells in non-severe SARS-CoV-2 infection. TCRdb reanalysed the 5' RACE reads using MiXCR and keeps one entry per CDR3 protein. This table has some 64,000 distinct CDR3 sequences, less than 12% appearing once. Sequenced here: whole blood, sampled at baseline. These receptors originate from an adult who was a healthcare worker with PCR-confirmed SARS-CoV-2 infection or an uninfected control (not recorded which).

This clonotype was counted at least ten times. The gene calls are TRBV5-1 and TRBJ1-5; D remains unclear. The CDR3 has 15 residues. From germline, CDR1 is SGHRS and CDR2 YFSETQ. Trimming shortened V by 0 bases and J by 8 bases, and 15 bases separated the two germline ends. CDR3 DNA: TGCGCCAGCAGCTTGGATGATTCTCGGTTTGAGCCCCAGCATTTT. It codes for CASSLDDSRFEPQHF.

This clonotype was observed many times. V is TRBV20-1 and J is TRBJ2-7; 9 bases line up with TRBD2. After removal of 0 bases from V and 4 bases from J, the junction contained 7 bases not matched to a gene. The CDR3 consists of 15 residues. Germline V gene lookup returns CDR1 DFQATT and CDR2 SNEGSKA (reference sequence). The CDR3 DNA reads TGCAGTGCTAGAGACCTGGGACTAGCAGCATACGAGCAGTACTTC. Translation: CSARDLGLAAYEQYF.

This clonotype showed up many times. The V call is TRBV6-1, the J call TRBJ1-5; D unresolved. The V gene lost 5 bases and the J gene lost 5 bases, with 16 bases spanning the gap. The CDR3 is 15 residues long. Germline V gene data show CDR1 as MNHNS and CDR2 as SASEGT. CDR3 loop: CASSTAFSGHQPQHF. CDR3 in DNA: TGTGCCAGCAGTACAGCGTTTTCTGGCCATCAGCCCCAGCATTTT.

This clonotype has ten or more counts. The chain combines TRBV20-1 with TRBJ2-2; D remains unclear. CDR3 length: 15 amino acids. V was trimmed by 1 base and J by 0 bases, leaving 9 bases between them. CDR1 is DFQATT, CDR2 SNEGSKA, per germline (reference sequence). This CDR3 reads CSARGGRSNTGELFF. The DNA for the CDR3 is TGCAGTGCTAGAGGCGGCAGATCGAACACCGGGGAGCTGTTTTTT.

This clonotype was seen repeatedly, ten times or more. The chain has TRBV30 and TRBJ1-2; D is possibly TRBD1 (5 bases). V dropped 0 bases and J dropped 7 bases, with 12 bases sitting between them. Germline V gene lookup returns CDR1 GTSNPN and CDR2 SVGIG (reference sequence). The CDR3 spans 13 residues. The CDR3 reads CAWSVLGRGGYTF. The CDR3 DNA sequence: TGTGCCTGGAGTGTACTGGGAAGGGGTGGCTACACCTTC.

This clonotype was observed a handful of times. This rearrangement joins TRBV7-2 to TRBJ2-7, with 12 bases identical to TRBD1. This CDR3 comprises 18 residues. The V segment lost 5 bases and the J segment 0 bases; nucleotides outside the gene matches: 11. CDR1 SGHTA and CDR2 FQGNSA come from the germline V gene. The CDR3 is CASSRRPPGQGASYEQYF. The CDR3 nucleotides are TGTGCCAGCAGCCGTCGGCCACCGGGACAGGGGGCCTCCTACGAGCAGTACTTC.

This clonotype showed up just a few times. This chain uses TRBV7-2 with TRBJ1-2, with a tentative D call TRBD1 (5 bases). Germline V gene data show CDR1 as SGHTA and CDR2 as FQGNSA. Trimming left V 4 bases short and J 5 bases short, with 14 bases between. The CDR3 runs 14 residues. CDR3 loop: CASSSRRGGYGYTF. In DNA form, the CDR3 reads TGTGCCAGCAGCTCAAGGCGGGGCGGATATGGCTACACCTTC.

This clonotype was detected many times. This chain uses TRBV12-3 or TRBV12-4 with TRBJ2-7; TRBD1 matches 7 bases. CDR3 length equals 14 residues. V lost 5 bases to trimming and J lost 1 base; unmatched junction nucleotides: 5. CDR3 DNA sequence: TGTGCCAGCAGTACGACAGGGTATTCCTACGAGCAGTACTTC. It codes for CASSTTGYSYEQYF.